This section outlines one T cell receptor beta chain sequence together with its context. These data are taken from a study of radiation and T cells in renal cell carcinoma. The time point here: blood 4 weeks post-SBRT, at nephrectomy. The treatment was: 15 Gy SBRT to primary tumor, nephrectomy 4 weeks later. This table comes from immunoSEQ multiplex PCR, and its TCRdb copy is limited to in-frame clones, with some not included. The sample comprises fewer than 85,000 clones, roughly 87% of which are singletons, and about 5.8% rests with the top ten. CDR1 is MGHRA and CDR2 is YSYEKL in the germline V gene. Unmatched junction bases numbered 10, after V lost 6 bases and J lost 7 bases. The CDR3 spans 14 residues.

The source material was blood, sampled from a patient whose treatment included radiotherapy and nephrectomy. This TCR derives from a woman in her 70s with renal cell carcinoma. The rearrangement joins TRBV4-1 to TRBJ1-2; 8 positions match TRBD1. The CDR3 protein is CASRKPGQVGGYTF. The CDR3 bases are TGCGCCAGCAGGAAACCGGGACAGGTCGGTGGCTACACCTTC.